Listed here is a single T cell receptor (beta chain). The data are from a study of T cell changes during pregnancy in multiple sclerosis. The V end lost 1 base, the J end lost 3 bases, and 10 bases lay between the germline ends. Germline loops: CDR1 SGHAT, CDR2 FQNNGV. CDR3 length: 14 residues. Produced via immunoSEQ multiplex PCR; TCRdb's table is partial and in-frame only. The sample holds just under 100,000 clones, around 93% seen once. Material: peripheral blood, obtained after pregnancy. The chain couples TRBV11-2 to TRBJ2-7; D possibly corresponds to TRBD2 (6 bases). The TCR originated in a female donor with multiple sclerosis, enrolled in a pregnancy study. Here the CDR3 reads CASSLVMGGYEQYF. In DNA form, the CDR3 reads TGTGCCAGCAGCTTAGTAATGGGAGGCTACGAGCAGTACTTC.